This entry features one T cell receptor beta chain sequence. Its antigen is not identified. Quantitative molecular-barcoded 5'-RACE generated the TCR beta libraries. Each CDR3 protein gets one entry after TCRdb re-called the 5' RACE reads with MiXCR. The sample includes 200,000 or so distinct CDR3 sequences, around 13% seen only once; the top ten take around 10%. The sample originates from a study of CD8 T cells in ankylosing spondylitis. General study findings and limits: It was reported that disease-linked clones were significantly enriched in matched ankylosing spondylitis synovial fluid. Characteristic, it appeared, of ankylosing spondylitis blood was a TCR beta motif of roughly eight highly homologous variants. Some motif variants were previously reported in reactive arthritis synovial fluid and blood.

The CDR3 extends over 14 amino acids. V was clipped by 6 bases and J by 6 bases, with 15 bases between them. The V gene's germline CDR1 is MNHNS and CDR2 SASEGT. The rearrangement links TRBV6-1 to TRBJ2-1; D may be TRBD2 (6 bases). The receptor comes from a female donor with ankylosing spondylitis or in good health (not recorded which). Material for sequencing was blood, either unsorted or a sorted T cell fraction (not recorded which). CDR3 protein: CASRNLGTSNEQFF. For the CDR3, the DNA is TGTGCCAGCAGGAACCTAGGGACTTCCAATGAGCAGTTCTTC.